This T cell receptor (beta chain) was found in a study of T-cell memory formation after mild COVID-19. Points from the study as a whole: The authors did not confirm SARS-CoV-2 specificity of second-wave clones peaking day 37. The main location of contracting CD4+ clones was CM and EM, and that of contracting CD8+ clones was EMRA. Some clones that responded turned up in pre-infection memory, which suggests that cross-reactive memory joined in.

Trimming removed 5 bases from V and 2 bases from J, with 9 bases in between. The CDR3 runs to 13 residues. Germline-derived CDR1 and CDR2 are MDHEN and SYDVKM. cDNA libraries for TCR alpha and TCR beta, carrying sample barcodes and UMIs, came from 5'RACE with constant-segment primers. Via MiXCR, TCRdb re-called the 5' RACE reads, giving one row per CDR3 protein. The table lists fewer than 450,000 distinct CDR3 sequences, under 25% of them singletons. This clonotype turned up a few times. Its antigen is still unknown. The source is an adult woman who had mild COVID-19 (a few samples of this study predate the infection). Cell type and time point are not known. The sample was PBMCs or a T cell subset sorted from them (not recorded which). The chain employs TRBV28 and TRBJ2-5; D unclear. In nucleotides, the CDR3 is TGTGCCAGCAGTGGGGTGGGGCAAGAGACCCAGTACTTC. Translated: CASSGVGQETQYF. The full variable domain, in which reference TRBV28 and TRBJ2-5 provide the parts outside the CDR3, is DVKVTQSSRYLVKRTGEKVFLECVQDMDHENMFWYRQDPGLGLRLIYFSYDVKMKEKGDIPEGYSVSREKKERFSLILESASTNQTSMYLCASSGVGQETQYFGPGTRLLVL.